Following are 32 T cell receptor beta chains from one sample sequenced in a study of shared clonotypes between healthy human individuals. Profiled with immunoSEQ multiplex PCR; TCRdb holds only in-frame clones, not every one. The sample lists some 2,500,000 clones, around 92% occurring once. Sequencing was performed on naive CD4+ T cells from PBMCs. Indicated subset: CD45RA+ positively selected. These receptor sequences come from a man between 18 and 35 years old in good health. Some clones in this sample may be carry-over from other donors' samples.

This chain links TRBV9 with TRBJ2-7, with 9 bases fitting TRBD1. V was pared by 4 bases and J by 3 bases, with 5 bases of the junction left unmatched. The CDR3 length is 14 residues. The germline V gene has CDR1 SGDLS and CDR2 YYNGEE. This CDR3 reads CASSTGQGGYEQYF. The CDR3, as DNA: TGTGCCAGCAGCACGGGACAGGGAGGCTACGAGCAGTACTTC.

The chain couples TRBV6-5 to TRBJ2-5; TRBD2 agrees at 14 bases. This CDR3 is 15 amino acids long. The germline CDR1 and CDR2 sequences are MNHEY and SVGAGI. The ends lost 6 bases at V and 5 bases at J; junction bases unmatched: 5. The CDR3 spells CASRGLAGGRETQYF. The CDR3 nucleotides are TGTGCCAGCAGAGGACTAGCGGGAGGACGGGAGACCCAGTACTTC.

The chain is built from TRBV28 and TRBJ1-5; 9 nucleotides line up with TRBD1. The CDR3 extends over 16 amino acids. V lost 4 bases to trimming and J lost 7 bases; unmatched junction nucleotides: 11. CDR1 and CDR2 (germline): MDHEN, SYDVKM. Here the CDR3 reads CASSSMNRGRGQPQHF. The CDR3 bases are TGTGCCAGCAGTTCAATGAACAGGGGGCGCGGACAGCCCCAGCATTTT.

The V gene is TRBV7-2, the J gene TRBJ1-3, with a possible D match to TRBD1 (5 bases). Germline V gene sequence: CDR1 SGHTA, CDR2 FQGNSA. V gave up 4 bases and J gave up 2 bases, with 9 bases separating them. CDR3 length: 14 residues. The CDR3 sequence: CASSSQGTGNTIYF. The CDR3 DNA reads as TGTGCCAGCAGCTCCCAGGGAACTGGAAACACCATATATTTT.

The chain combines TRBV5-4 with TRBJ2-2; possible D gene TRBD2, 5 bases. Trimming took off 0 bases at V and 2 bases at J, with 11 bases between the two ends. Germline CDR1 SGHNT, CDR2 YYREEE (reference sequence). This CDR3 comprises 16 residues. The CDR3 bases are TGTGCCAGCAGCTTGGCCAACCTAGCTAACACCGGGGAGCTGTTTTTT. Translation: CASSLANLANTGELFF.

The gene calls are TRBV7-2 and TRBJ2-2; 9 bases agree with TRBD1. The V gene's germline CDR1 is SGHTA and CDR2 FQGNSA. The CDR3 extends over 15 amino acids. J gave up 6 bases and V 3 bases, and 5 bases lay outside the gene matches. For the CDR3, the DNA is TGTGCCAGCAGCTTCGGGACAGGGATCCCCGGGGAGCTGTTTTTT. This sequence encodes CASSFGTGIPGELFF.

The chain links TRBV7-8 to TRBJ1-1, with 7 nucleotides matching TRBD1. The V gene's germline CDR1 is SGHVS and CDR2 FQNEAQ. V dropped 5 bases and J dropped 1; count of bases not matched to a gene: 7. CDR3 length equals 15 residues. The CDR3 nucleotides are TGTGCCAGCAGCCCAAGACAGGGATCGAACACTGAAGCTTTCTTT. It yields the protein CASSPRQGSNTEAFF.

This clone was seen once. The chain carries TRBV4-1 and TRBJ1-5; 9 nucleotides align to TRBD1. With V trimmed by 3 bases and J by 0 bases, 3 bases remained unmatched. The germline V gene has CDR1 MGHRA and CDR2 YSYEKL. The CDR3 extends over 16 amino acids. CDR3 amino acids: CASSQGQGVSNQPQHF. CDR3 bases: TGCGCCAGCAGCCAGGGACAGGGAGTTAGCAATCAGCCCCAGCATTTT.

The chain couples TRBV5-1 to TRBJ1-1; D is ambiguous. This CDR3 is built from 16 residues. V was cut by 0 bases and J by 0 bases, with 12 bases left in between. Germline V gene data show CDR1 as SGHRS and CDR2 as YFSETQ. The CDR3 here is CASSLGSGLMNTEAFF. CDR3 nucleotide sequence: TGCGCCAGCAGCTTGGGAAGCGGACTTATGAACACTGAAGCTTTCTTT.

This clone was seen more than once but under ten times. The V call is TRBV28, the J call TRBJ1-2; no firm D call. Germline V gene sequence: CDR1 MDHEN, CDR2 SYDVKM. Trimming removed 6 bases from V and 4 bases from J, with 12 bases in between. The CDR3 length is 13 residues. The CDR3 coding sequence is TGTGCCAGCAGACCCAGCGGTAGCTATGGCTACACCTTC. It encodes CASRPSGSYGYTF.

The CDR3 coding sequence is TGCGCCAGCAGCCAAGATCTCTTCGGCAGGGGGGGGAATGAGCAGTTCTTC. Its translation is CASSQDLFGRGGNEQFF. V is TRBV4-1 and J is TRBJ2-1; D assignment may be TRBD1 or TRBD2 (7 bases each). With 0 bases removed from V and 7 bases from J, the gap between germline ends came to 19 bases. This CDR3 spans 17 amino acids. Germline assignment: CDR1 MGHRA and CDR2 YSYEKL.

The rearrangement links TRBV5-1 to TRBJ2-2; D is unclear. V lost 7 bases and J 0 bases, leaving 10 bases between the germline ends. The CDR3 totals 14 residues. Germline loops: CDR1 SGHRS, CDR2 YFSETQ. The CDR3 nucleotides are TGCGCCAGCGAGCTCGAGCCGAACACCGGGGAGCTGTTTTTT. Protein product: CASELEPNTGELFF.

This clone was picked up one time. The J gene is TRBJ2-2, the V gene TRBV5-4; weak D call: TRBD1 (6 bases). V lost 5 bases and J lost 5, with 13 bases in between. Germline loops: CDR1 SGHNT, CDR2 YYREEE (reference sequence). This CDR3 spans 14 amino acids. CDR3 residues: CASSYTTGTGELFF. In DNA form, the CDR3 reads TGTGCCAGCAGTTATACAACAGGGACCGGGGAGCTGTTTTTT.

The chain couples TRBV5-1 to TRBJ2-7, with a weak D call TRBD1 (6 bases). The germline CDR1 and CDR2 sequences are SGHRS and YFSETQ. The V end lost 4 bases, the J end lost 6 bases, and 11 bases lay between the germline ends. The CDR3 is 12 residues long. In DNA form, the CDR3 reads TGCGCCAGCAGCCGTCTGGGGGCCGAGCAGTACTTC. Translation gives CASSRLGAEQYF. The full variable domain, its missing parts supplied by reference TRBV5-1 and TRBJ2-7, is KAGVTQTPRYLIKTRGQQVTLSCSPISGHRSVSWYQQTPGQGLQFLFEYFSETQRNKGNFPGRFSGRQFSNSRSEMNVSTLELGDSALYLCASSRLGAEQYFGPGTRLTVT.

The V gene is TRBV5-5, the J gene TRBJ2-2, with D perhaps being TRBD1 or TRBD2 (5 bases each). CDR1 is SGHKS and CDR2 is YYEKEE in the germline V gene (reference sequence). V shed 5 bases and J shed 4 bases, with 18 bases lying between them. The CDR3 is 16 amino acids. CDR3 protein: CASRPLSGTSTGELFF. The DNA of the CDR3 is TGTGCCAGCAGGCCTTTGTCAGGGACGAGCACCGGGGAGCTGTTTTTT.

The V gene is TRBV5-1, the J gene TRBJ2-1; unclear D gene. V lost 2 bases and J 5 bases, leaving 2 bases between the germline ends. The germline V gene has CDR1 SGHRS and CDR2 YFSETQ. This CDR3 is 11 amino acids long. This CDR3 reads CASSFHNEQFF. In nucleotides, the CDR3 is TGCGCCAGCAGCTTCCACAATGAGCAGTTCTTC.

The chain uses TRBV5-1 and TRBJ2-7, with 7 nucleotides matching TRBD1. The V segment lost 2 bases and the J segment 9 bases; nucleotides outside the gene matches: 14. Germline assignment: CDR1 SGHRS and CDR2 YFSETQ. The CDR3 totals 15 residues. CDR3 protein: CASSLSGQTTAGQYF. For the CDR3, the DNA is TGCGCCAGCAGCTTATCGGGACAGACAACCGCTGGGCAGTACTTC.

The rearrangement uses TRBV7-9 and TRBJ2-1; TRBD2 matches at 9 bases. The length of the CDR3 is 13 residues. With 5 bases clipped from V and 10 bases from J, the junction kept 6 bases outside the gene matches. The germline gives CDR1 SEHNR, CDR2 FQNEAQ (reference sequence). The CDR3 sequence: CASSGAGGHEQFF. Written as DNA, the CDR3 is TGTGCCAGCAGCGGGGCGGGAGGGCACGAGCAGTTCTTC.

CDR3 amino acids: CASSQDDAGGYGYTF. CDR3 coding DNA: TGCGCCAGCAGCCAAGATGATGCAGGGGGCTATGGCTACACCTTC. The rearrangement joins TRBV4-1 to TRBJ1-2, with 7 bases that match TRBD1. The V and J ends lost 0 bases and 4 bases, in that order; junction bases with no gene match: 5. Germline lookup yields CDR1 MGHRA and CDR2 YSYEKL. CDR3 length: 15 residues.

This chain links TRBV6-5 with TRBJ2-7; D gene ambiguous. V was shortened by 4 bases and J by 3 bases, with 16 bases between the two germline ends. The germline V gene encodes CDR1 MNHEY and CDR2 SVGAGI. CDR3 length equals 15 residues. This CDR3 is CASSFGPSADYEQYF. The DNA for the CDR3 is TGTGCCAGCAGTTTCGGTCCCAGCGCTGACTACGAGCAGTACTTC.

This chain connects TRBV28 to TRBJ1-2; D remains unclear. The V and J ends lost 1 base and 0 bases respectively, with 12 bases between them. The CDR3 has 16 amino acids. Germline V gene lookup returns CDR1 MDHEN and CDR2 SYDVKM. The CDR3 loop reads CASSLSGSSTNYGYTF. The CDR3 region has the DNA TGTGCCAGCAGTTTATCGGGCAGCTCCACTAACTATGGCTACACCTTC.

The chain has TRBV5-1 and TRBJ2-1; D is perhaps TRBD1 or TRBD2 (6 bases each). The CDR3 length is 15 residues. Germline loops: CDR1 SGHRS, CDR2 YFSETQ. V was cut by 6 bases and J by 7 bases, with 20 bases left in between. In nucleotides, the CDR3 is TGCGCCAGCATCCCAGGGGCGGGACAATCAAATGAGCAGTTCTTC. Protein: CASIPGAGQSNEQFF.

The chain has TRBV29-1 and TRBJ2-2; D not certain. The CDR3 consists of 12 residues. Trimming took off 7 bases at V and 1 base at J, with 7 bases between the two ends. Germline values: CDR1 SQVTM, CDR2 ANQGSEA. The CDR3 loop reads CSGLGNTGELFF. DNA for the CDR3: TGCAGCGGGCTCGGGAACACCGGGGAGCTGTTTTTT.

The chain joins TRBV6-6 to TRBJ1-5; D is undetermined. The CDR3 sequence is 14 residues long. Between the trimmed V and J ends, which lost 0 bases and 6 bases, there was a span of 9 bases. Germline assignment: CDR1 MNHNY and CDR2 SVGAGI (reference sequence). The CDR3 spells CASSYSMGGQPQHF. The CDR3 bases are TGTGCCAGCAGTTACTCGATGGGAGGTCAGCCCCAGCATTTT.

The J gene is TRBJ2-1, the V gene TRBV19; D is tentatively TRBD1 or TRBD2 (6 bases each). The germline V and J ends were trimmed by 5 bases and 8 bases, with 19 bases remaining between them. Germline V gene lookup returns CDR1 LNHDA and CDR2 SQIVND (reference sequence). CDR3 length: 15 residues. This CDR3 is CASSWGRGSHDEQFF. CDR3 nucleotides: TGTGCCAGTAGTTGGGGGCGGGGCAGTCACGATGAGCAGTTCTTC. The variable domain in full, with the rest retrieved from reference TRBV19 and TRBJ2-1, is DGGITQSPKYLFRKEGQNVTLSCEQNLNHDAMYWYRQDPGQGLRLIYYSQIVNDFQKGDIAEGYSVSREKKESFPLTVTSAQKNPTAFYLCASSWGRGSHDEQFFGPGTRLTVL.

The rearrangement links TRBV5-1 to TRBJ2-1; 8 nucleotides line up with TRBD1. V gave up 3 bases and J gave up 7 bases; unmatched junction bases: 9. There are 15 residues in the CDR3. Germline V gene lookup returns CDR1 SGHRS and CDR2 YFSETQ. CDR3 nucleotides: TGCGCCAGCAGCTGGACTGACAGGGGTAATAATGAGCAGTTCTTC. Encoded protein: CASSWTDRGNNEQFF. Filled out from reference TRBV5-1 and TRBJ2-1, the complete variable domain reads KAGVTQTPRYLIKTRGQQVTLSCSPISGHRSVSWYQQTPGQGLQFLFEYFSETQRNKGNFPGRFSGRQFSNSRSEMNVSTLELGDSALYLCASSWTDRGNNEQFFGPGTRLTVL.

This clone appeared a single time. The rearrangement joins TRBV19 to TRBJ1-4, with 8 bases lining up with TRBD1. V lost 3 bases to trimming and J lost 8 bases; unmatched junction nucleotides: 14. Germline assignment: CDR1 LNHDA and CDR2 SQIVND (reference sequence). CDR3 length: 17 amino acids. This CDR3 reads CASSILNLDREGEKLFF. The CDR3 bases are TGTGCCAGTAGTATCTTAAATTTGGACAGGGAAGGGGAAAAACTGTTTTTT.

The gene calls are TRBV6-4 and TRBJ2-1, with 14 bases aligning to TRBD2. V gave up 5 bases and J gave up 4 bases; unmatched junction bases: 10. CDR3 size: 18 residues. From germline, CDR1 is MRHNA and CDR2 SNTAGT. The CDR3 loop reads CASSPSGLAGGGYNEQFF. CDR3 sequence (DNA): TGTGCCAGCAGTCCGAGTGGACTAGCGGGAGGTGGGTACAATGAGCAGTTCTTC.

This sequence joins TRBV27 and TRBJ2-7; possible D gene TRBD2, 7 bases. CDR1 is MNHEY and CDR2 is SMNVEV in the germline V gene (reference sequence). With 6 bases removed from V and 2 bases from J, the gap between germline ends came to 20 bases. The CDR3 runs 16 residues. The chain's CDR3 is CASSPKWGRGTYEQYF. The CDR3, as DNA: TGTGCCAGCAGCCCGAAGTGGGGGCGGGGGACCTACGAGCAGTACTTC.

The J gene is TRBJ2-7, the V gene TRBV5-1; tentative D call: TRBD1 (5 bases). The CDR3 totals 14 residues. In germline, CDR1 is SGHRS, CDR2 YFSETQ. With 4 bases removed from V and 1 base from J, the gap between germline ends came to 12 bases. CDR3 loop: CASSRAQGSYEQYF. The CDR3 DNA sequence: TGCGCCAGCAGCCGGGCGCAGGGATCCTACGAGCAGTACTTC.

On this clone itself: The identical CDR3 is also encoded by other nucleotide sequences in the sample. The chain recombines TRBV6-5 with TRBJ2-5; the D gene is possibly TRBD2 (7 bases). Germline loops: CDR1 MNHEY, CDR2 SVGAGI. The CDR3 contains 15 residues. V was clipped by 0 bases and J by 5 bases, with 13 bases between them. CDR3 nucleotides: TGTGCCAGCAGTTACTCGACAGGCGGGAGTGAGACCCAGTACTTC. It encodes CASSYSTGGSETQYF.

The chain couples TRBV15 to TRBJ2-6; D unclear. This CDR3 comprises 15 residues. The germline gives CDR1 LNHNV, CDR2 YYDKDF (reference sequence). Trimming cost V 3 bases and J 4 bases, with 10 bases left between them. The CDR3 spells CATSSAGSGANVLTF. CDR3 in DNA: TGTGCCACCAGCAGTGCAGGCTCGGGGGCCAACGTCCTGACTTTC.